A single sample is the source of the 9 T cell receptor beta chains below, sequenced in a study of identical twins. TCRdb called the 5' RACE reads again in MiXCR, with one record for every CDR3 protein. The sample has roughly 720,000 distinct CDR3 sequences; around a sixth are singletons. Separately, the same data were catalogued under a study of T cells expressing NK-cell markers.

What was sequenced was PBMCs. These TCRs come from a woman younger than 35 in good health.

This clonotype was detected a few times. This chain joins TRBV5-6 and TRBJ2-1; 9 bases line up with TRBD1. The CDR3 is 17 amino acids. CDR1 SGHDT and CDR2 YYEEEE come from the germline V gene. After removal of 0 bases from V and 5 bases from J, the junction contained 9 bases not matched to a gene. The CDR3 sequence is CASSLDPDRGWNNEQFF. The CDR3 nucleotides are TGTGCCAGCAGCTTGGACCCGGACAGGGGCTGGAACAATGAGCAGTTCTTC.

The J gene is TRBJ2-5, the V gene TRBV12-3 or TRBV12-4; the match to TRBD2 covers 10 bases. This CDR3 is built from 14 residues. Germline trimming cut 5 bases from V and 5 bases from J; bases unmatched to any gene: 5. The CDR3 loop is CASSTSGNAETQYF. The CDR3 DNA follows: TGTGCCAGCAGTACTAGCGGGAACGCGGAGACCCAGTACTTC.

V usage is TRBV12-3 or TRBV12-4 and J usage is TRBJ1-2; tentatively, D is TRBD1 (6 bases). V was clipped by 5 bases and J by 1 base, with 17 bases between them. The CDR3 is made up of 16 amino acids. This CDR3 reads CASSHRVWSGNYGYTF. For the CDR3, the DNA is TGTGCCAGCAGTCACAGGGTTTGGTCCGGTAACTATGGCTACACCTTC.

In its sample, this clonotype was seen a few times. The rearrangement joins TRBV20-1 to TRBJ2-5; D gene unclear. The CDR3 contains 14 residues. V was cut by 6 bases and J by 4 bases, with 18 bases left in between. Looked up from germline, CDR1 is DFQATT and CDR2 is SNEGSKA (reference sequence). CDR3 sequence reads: CSAPGEQWRETQYF. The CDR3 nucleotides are TGCAGTGCCCCAGGAGAACAGTGGAGAGAGACCCAGTACTTC.

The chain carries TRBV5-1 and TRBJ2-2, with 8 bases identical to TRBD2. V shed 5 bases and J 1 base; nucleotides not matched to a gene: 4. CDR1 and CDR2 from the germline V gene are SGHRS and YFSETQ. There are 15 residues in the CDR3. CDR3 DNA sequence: TGCGCCAGCAGGTTACTAGCGGTGAACACCGGGGAGCTGTTTTTT. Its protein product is CASRLLAVNTGELFF.

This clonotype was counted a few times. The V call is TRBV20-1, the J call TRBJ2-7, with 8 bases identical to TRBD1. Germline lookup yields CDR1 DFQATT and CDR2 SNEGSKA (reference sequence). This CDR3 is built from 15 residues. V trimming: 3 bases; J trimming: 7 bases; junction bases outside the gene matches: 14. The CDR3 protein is CSARARDRSWGEQYF. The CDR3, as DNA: TGCAGTGCTAGGGCCCGGGACAGGTCATGGGGGGAGCAGTACTTC.

In DNA, the CDR3 is TGCAGTGCTAGAGGAGCACCAGCGGGGGCTAGCACAGATACGCAGTATTTT. Protein: CSARGAPAGASTDTQYF. The chain has TRBV20-1 and TRBJ2-3; TRBD2 aligns across 8 bases. The CDR3 covers 17 residues. Germline trimming cut 1 base from V and 0 bases from J; bases unmatched to any gene: 9. Per germline, CDR1 DFQATT and CDR2 SNEGSKA (reference sequence).

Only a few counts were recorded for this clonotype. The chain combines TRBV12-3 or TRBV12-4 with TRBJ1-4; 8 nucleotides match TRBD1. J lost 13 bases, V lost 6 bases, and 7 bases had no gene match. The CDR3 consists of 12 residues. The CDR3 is CASRAGGASLFF. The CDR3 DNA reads TGTGCCAGCAGGGCAGGGGGCGCCTCACTGTTTTTT.

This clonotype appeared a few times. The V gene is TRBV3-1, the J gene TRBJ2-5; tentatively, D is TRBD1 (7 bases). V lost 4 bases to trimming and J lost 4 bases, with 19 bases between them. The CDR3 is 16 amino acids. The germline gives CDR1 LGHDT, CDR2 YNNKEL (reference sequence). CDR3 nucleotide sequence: TGTGCCAGCAGCCCGCCACAGGGGAGGCACCCAGAGACCCAGTACTTC. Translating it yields CASSPPQGRHPETQYF.